Listed here are 9 T cell receptor beta chains from one sample, sequenced in a study of blood T cell repertoires in COVID-19. TCRdb's table, derived via immunoSEQ multiplex PCR, lists solely in-frame clones and lacks some. Here the sample spans a few hundred thousand clones, about 90% being singletons. The specimen sequenced was PBMCs or T cells enriched from blood (not recorded which). These receptors all come from a woman under 40 who had recovered from COVID-19.

This chain uses TRBV5-5 with TRBJ2-2; maybe TRBD2 (5 bases). The ends were cut back, 1 base at V and 4 bases at J, with 11 bases in the middle. The CDR3 has 15 amino acids. The germline V gene has CDR1 SGHKS and CDR2 YYEKEE (reference sequence). The CDR3 DNA follows: TGTGCCAGCAGCTTGCCGGTGGGAGTCACCGGGGAGCTGTTTTTT. This gives the protein CASSLPVGVTGELFF. The complete variable domain, with remaining parts taken from reference TRBV5-5 and TRBJ2-2, reads DAGVTQSPTHLIKTRGQQVTLRCSPISGHKSVSWYQQVLGQGPQFIFQYYEKEERGRGNFPDRFSARQFPNYSSELNVNALLLGDSALYLCASSLPVGVTGELFFGEGSRLTVL.

The rearrangement links TRBV24-1 to TRBJ2-1; 7 bases align to TRBD1. The germline gives CDR1 KGHDR, CDR2 SFDVKD. This CDR3 has 13 residues. The J segment lost 2 bases and the V segment lost 8 bases, leaving 2 bases of the junction unmatched. The CDR3 coding sequence is TGTGCCACCAAAGGGACAGCCTACAATGAGCAGTTCTTC. Its translation: CATKGTAYNEQFF.

This chain connects TRBV5-6 to TRBJ1-2; 10 positions match TRBD1. The V and J ends lost 4 bases and 0 bases, in that order; junction bases with no gene match: 6. CDR1 is SGHDT and CDR2 is YYEEEE in the germline V gene. The CDR3 has 16 residues. CDR3 sequence reads: CASSIDRGQTNYGYTF. DNA of the CDR3: TGTGCCAGCAGCATTGACAGGGGGCAGACTAACTATGGCTACACCTTC.

The V gene is TRBV16, the J gene TRBJ1-1, with unresolved D. CDR3 size: 15 residues. Germline CDR1 KGHSY, CDR2 FQNENV. Trimming shortened V by 4 bases and J by 0 bases, and 12 bases separated the two germline ends. Here the CDR3 reads CASSPAGIMNTEAFF. The DNA for the CDR3 is TGTGCCAGCAGCCCCGCAGGCATCATGAACACTGAAGCTTTCTTT.

Written as DNA, the CDR3 is TGTGCCAGCAGCTCCATGGGCGGGTCTTTGGCGGATACGCAGTATTTT. This translates into CASSSMGGSLADTQYF. The chain has TRBV11-2 and TRBJ2-3, with D possibly being TRBD2 (5 bases). The CDR3 length is 16 residues. Germline CDR1 is SGHAT and CDR2 is FQNNGV. V was cut by 4 bases and J by 6 bases, with 20 bases left in between.

The chain recombines TRBV6-5 with TRBJ1-5; 9 bases are shared with TRBD1. The germline gives CDR1 MNHEY, CDR2 SVGAGI. The CDR3 covers 13 residues. V was clipped by 5 bases and J by 8 bases; unmatched bases: 4. The CDR3, as DNA: TGTGCCAGCAGTCGGACAGGGGAAGAGCCCCAGCATTTT. As protein: CASSRTGEEPQHF.

The V call is TRBV30, the J call TRBJ1-1, with TRBD1 as a possible D gene (5 bases). The CDR3 has 14 residues. V was shortened by 0 bases and J by 8 bases, with 16 bases between the two germline ends. Germline V gene sequence: CDR1 GTSNPN, CDR2 SVGIG (reference sequence). CDR3 sequence reads: CAWSVSLKAGEAFF. CDR3 bases: TGTGCCTGGAGTGTATCGCTTAAGGCAGGGGAAGCTTTCTTT.

This chain connects TRBV6-2 or TRBV6-3 to TRBJ1-2; 8 bases fit TRBD1. The J segment lost 8 bases and the V segment lost 4 bases, leaving 18 bases of the junction unmatched. This CDR3 contains 17 residues. Germline V CDR1 and CDR2: MNHEY, SVGEGT. CDR3 bases: TGTGCCAGCAGTTCGGTTTTGGGGACCACAGGGGGACAAGGCTACACCTTC. Translated, it gives CASSSVLGTTGGQGYTF.

This clone was picked up a small number of times. J is TRBJ1-6 and V is TRBV19, with D unclear. The V gene's germline CDR1 is LNHDA and CDR2 SQIVND (reference sequence). This CDR3 is 16 amino acids long. Deletions cut 6 bases from V and 0 bases from J, with 12 bases between. The CDR3 loop is CASSPLPSSYNSPLHF. CDR3 DNA: TGTGCCAGTAGCCCCCTGCCGAGCTCCTATAATTCACCCCTCCACTTT.